This TCR beta chain was observed in a study of blood T cell repertoires in COVID-19. Study as a whole: The samples span acute and convalescent COVID-19 from the United States, Italy and Spain. Nucleic acid was either cDNA or gDNA, and it came from T cells, B-cell-depleted T cells, or PBMCs.

V was clipped by 7 bases and J by 5 bases, with 18 bases between them. CDR1 and CDR2 from the germline V gene are MNHEY and SVGAGI. The CDR3 contains 15 residues. Original data processing: It was from reference gene primer amplification that nucleated cell counts were estimated. Repertoires were generated with immunoSEQ multiplex PCR, while TCRdb's copy carries only in-frame clones and drops some. The D gene and trimming were derived from the DNA, and the V and J assignments and clone size from that table. The data contain about 250,000 clones, more than 80% of them singletons. Input material: peripheral blood. This sequence originates from a human donor in a cohort sampled during active COVID-19. The genes are TRBV6-5 and TRBJ2-1; D might be TRBD2 (6 bases). The CDR3 DNA is TGTGCCAGCATAAGCCCTGGGACTTCCCACAATGAGCAGTTCTTC. Translated, it gives CASISPGTSHNEQFF.